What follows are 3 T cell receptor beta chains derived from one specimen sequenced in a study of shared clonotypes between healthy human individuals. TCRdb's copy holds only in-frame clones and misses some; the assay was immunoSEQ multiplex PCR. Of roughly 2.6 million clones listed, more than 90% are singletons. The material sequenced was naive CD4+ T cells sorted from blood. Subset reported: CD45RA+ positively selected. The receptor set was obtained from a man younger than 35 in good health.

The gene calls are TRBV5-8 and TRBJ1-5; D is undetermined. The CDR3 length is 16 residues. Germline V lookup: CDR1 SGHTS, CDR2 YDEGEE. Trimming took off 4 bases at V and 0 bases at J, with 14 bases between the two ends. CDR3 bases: TGTGCCAGCAGCATGGCGGTATTTTATAGCAATCAGCCCCAGCATTTT. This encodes CASSMAVFYSNQPQHF.

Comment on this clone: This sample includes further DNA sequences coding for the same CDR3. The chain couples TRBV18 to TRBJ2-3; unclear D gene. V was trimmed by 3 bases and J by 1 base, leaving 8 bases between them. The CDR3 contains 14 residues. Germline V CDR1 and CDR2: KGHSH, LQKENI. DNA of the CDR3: TGTGCCAGCTCACCGACGGCAGGCACAGATACGCAGTATTTT. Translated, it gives CASSPTAGTDTQYF.

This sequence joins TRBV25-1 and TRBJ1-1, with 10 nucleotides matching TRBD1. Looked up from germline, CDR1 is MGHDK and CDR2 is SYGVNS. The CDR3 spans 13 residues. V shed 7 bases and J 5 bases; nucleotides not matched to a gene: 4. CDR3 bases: TGTGCCAGCACCGACAGGGGGCGGACTGAAGCTTTCTTT. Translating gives CASTDRGRTEAFF.